This TCR beta chain is drawn from a study of blood T cell repertoires in COVID-19. A few counts support this clone. The CDR3 contains 14 residues. From germline, CDR1 is MGHDK and CDR2 SYGVNS. Between the trimmed V and J ends, which lost 4 bases and 3 bases, there was a span of 10 bases. This table comes from immunoSEQ multiplex PCR, and its TCRdb copy is limited to in-frame clones, with some not included. The profile covers roughly 120,000 clones, with approximately 84% appearing a single time and 7.5% taken by the ten largest. The chain links TRBV25-1 to TRBJ1-5; the D gene is possibly TRBD1 (6 bases). The receptor's source is a man aged 65 to 79 with active or convalescent COVID-19. Sequenced sample: peripheral blood. The CDR3 loop is CASSGDRPNQPQHF. The CDR3 DNA reads TGTGCCAGCAGTGGAGACAGGCCCAATCAGCCCCAGCATTTT.